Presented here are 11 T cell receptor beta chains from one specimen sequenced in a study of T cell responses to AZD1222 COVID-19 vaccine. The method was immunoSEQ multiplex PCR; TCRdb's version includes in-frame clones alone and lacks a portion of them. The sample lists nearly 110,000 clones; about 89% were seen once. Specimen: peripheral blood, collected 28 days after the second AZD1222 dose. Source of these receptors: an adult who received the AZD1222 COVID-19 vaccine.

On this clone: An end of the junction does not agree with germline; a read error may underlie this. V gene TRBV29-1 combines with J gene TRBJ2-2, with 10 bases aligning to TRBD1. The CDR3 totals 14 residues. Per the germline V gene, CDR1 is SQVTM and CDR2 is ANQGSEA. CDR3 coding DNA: TGCAGCGTAGAAGGGGACAGGGGCGCCGGGGAGCTGTTTTTT. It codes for CSVEGDRGAGELFF.

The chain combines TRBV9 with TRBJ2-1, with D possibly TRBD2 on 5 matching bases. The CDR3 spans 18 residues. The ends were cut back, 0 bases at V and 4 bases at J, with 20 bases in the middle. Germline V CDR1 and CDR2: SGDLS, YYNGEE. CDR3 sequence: CASSVGVGAGVSYNEQFF. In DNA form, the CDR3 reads TGTGCCAGCAGCGTAGGAGTGGGTGCGGGCGTGTCGTACAATGAGCAGTTCTTC.

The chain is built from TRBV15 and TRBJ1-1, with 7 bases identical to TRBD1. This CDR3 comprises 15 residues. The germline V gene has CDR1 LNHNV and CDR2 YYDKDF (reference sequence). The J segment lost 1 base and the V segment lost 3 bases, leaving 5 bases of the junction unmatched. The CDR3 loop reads CATSSWGTANTEAFF. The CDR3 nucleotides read TGTGCCACCAGCAGTTGGGGGACAGCGAACACTGAAGCTTTCTTT.

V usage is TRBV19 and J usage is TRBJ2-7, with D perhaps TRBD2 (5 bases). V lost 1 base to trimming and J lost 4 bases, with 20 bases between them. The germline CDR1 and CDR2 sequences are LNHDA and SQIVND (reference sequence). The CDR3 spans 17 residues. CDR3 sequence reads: CASSIGKTIGTRYEQYF. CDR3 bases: TGTGCCAGTAGTATAGGGAAGACTATAGGAACAAGGTACGAGCAGTACTTC.

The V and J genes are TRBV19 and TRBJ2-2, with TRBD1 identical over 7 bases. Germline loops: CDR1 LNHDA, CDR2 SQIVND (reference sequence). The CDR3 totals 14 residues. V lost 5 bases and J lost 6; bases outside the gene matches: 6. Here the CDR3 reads CASSHRGEPGELFF. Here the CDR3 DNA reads TGTGCCAGTAGTCACAGGGGTGAACCCGGGGAGCTGTTTTTT.

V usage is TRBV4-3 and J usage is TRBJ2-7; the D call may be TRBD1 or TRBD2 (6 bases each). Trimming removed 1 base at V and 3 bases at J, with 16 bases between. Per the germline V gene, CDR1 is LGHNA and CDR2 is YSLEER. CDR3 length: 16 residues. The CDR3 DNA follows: TGCGCCAGCAGCCAAGGGGGGCGGGACGGGGGCTACGAGCAGTACTTC. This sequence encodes CASSQGGRDGGYEQYF.

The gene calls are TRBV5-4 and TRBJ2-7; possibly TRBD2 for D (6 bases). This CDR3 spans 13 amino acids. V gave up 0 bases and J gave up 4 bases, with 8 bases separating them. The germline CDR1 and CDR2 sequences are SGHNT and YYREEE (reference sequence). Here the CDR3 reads CASSLGGRYEQYF. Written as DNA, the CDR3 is TGTGCCAGCAGCTTGGGGGGGAGGTACGAGCAGTACTTC.

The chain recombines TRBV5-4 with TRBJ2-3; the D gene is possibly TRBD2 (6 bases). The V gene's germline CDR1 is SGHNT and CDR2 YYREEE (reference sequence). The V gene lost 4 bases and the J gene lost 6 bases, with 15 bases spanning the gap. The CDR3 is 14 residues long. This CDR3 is CASSERDFHDTQYF. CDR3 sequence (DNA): TGTGCCAGCAGCGAACGGGACTTCCACGATACGCAGTATTTT.

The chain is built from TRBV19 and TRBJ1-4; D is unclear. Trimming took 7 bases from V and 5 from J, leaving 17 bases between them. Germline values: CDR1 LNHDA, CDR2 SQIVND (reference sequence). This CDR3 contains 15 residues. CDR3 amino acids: CASTLLAASNEKLFF. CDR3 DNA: TGTGCCAGTACCCTTTTGGCAGCCTCCAATGAAAAACTGTTTTTT.

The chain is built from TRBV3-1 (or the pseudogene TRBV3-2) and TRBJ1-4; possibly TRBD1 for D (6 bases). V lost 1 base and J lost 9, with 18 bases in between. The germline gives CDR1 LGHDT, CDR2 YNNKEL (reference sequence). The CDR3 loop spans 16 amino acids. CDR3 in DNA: TGTGCCAGCAGCCAAGGGGGGGCAGGGACGGTTCAAAAACTGTTTTTT. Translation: CASSQGGAGTVQKLFF.

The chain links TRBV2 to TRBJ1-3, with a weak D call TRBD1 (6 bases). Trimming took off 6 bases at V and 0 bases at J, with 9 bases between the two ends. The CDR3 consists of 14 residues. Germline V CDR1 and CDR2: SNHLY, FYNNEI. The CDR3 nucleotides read TGTGCCAGCAGCCTACAGGGCTCTGGAAACACCATATATTTT. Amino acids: CASSLQGSGNTIYF.